This record concerns one TCR beta chain sequence. V dropped 2 bases and J dropped 1 base, with 9 bases sitting between them. Looked up from germline, CDR1 is SGHRS and CDR2 is YFSETQ. The CDR3 totals 14 residues. The data are from a study of patients and donors after allogeneic stem cell transplantation. TCRdb fed the RT-PCR reads into MiXCR, producing one record per CDR3 protein. Seen here are tens of thousands of distinct CDR3 sequences, 48% observed once, and the top ten hold about 58%. The chain carries TRBV5-1 and TRBJ1-1, with D hard to call. The clonotype comes from a human donor who was either an allogeneic HSCT recipient or a stem cell or donor lymphocyte infusion donor (not recorded which). It is not recorded whose cells these are; they may come from a transplant donor. The sample consisted of blood, either unsorted or a sorted T cell fraction (not recorded which). The DNA for the CDR3 is TGCGCCAGCAGCTTACCCACATGGAACACTGAAGCTTTCTTT. Translating it yields CASSLPTWNTEAFF.